Listed here are 18 T cell receptor beta chains from one sample, sequenced in a study of T-cell reconstitution after alpha-beta-depleted transplantation in children. The TCRbeta library incorporated unique molecular identifiers. TCRdb ran MiXCR on the PCR reads and lists one entry per CDR3 protein. The sample lists hundreds of thousands of distinct CDR3 sequences, 13% occurring once. The sample consisted of PBMCs, taken before TCRalphabeta/CD19-depleted stem cell transplant. The receptors originated from a girl between 2 and 10 years old with congenital amegakaryocytic thrombocytopenia, due to receive a stem cell transplant.

This clonotype was recorded many times. The chain combines TRBV6-1 with TRBJ1-1, with D tentatively TRBD1 (5 bases). The CDR3 runs 13 residues. V gave up 6 bases and J gave up 4 bases, with 12 bases separating them. The germline V gene has CDR1 MNHNS and CDR2 SASEGT. CDR3 sequence reads: CASSRRVSTEAFF. CDR3 DNA sequence: TGTGCCAGCAGCCGCAGGGTCAGCACTGAAGCTTTCTTT.

In its sample, this clonotype was seen many times. This chain connects TRBV27 to TRBJ2-1; D is unclear. The V and J ends lost 3 bases and 7 bases respectively, with 16 bases between them. This CDR3 contains 15 residues. CDR1 is MNHEY, CDR2 SMNVEV, per germline (reference sequence). The CDR3 loop is CASSFAPPNPNEQFF. DNA for the CDR3: TGTGCCAGCAGTTTCGCTCCCCCTAATCCGAATGAGCAGTTCTTC.

In its sample, this clonotype was seen many times. CDR3 bases: TGCAGCGTTAGCGGGGACACTGAAGCTTTCTTT. This codes for CSVSGDTEAFF. J is TRBJ1-1 and V is TRBV29-1; no firm D call. The V gene lost 5 bases and the J gene lost 3 bases, with 7 bases spanning the gap. Germline lookup yields CDR1 SQVTM and CDR2 ANQGSEA. The length of the CDR3 is 11 residues.

This clonotype was seen many times. The V call is TRBV5-1, the J call TRBJ2-5; 8 positions match TRBD2. Trimming cost V 0 bases and J 5 bases; bases outside gene matches: 15. The CDR3 runs to 18 residues. CDR1 and CDR2 from the germline V gene are SGHRS and YFSETQ. The CDR3 protein is CASSLATRDGRGPETQYF. The CDR3 DNA is TGCGCCAGCAGCTTGGCTACTCGTGACGGGAGGGGTCCTGAGACCCAGTACTTC.

The genes are TRBV5-1 and TRBJ2-7; 7 nucleotides match TRBD1. Trimming removed 0 bases from V and 9 bases from J; junction bases left unmatched: 9. CDR1 SGHRS and CDR2 YFSETQ come from the germline V gene. The CDR3 extends over 14 amino acids. The CDR3 here is CASSLDGQVKGQYF. In nucleotides, the CDR3 is TGCGCCAGCAGCTTGGACGGACAGGTAAAAGGGCAGTACTTC.

This clonotype was seen only a few times. The chain links TRBV10-3 to TRBJ2-7; TRBD1 matches at 10 bases. Looked up from germline, CDR1 is ENHRY and CDR2 is SYGVKD. Losses at the gene ends were 6 bases for V and 3 bases for J; bases not matched to a gene: 8. This CDR3 spans 15 amino acids. In DNA form, the CDR3 reads TGTGCCATCAGCCTCCGGACAGGGGGGTTCTACGAGCAGTACTTC. Encoded protein: CAISLRTGGFYEQYF.

This clonotype was observed many times. V and J are TRBV5-1 and TRBJ2-7, with 12 bases fitting TRBD2. Trimming took 9 bases from V and 5 from J; bases not matched to a gene: 9. CDR3 length: 14 residues. Germline V gene lookup returns CDR1 SGHRS and CDR2 YFSETQ. CDR3 residues: CATRTTSGSHEQYF. The CDR3 region has the DNA TGCGCCACCCGAACGACTAGCGGGAGCCACGAGCAGTACTTC.

The CDR3 loop reads CASSWLNGWNTIYF. In nucleotides, the CDR3 is TGTGCCAGCAGTTGGCTGAATGGATGGAACACCATATATTTT. The V gene is TRBV12-3 or TRBV12-4, the J gene TRBJ1-3; D gene unclear. V lost 4 bases, J lost 7 bases, and 14 bases lay in between. The CDR3 spans 14 residues.

The chain combines TRBV2 with TRBJ2-5; 7 nucleotides match TRBD1. Per germline, CDR1 SNHLY and CDR2 FYNNEI. The CDR3 consists of 13 residues. Trimming cost V 5 bases and J 5 bases; bases outside gene matches: 5. In DNA form, the CDR3 reads TGTGCCAGCAGTCGACAGGGCTTGGAGACCCAGTACTTC. Translated: CASSRQGLETQYF. The full variable domain, rest sourced from reference TRBV2 and TRBJ2-5, is EPEVTQTPSHQVTQMGQEVILRCVPISNHLYFYWYRQILGQKVEFLVSFYNNEISEKSEIFDDQFSVERPDGSNFTLKIRSTKLEDSAMYFCASSRQGLETQYFGPGTRLLVL.

In its sample, this clonotype was seen a few times. The rearrangement joins TRBV7-2 to TRBJ2-7, with TRBD2 matching 8 bases. The CDR3 has 17 amino acids. The V gene's germline CDR1 is SGHTA and CDR2 FQGNSA. The V gene end was trimmed by 5 bases and the J gene end by 2 bases; junction bases not matched to a gene: 14. In DNA form, the CDR3 reads TGTGCCAGCAGCCCGACCTTGGGCGGGAGGTTTACCTACGAGCAGTACTTC. This sequence encodes CASSPTLGGRFTYEQYF.

This clonotype was seen a handful of times. This chain connects TRBV3-1 to TRBJ1-1; no definite D call. There are 13 residues in the CDR3. Germline V CDR1 and CDR2: LGHDT, YNNKEL (reference sequence). Trimming stripped 0 bases from V and 2 bases from J, with 4 bases between. The CDR3, as DNA: TGTGCCAGCAGCCAAGAGGGCAACACTGAAGCTTTCTTT. Translated, it gives CASSQEGNTEAFF.

The chain carries TRBV4-1 and TRBJ2-1; 8 nucleotides agree with TRBD2. This CDR3 is built from 16 residues. With V trimmed by 2 bases and J by 0 bases, 3 bases remained unmatched. The V gene's germline CDR1 is MGHRA and CDR2 YSYEKL. DNA of the CDR3: TGCGCCAGCAGCCAATCCGGGACTAGCTCCTACAATGAGCAGTTCTTC. The encoded protein is CASSQSGTSSYNEQFF.

The gene calls are TRBV20-1 and TRBJ2-4; 13 bases are a match to TRBD2. The CDR3 extends over 16 amino acids. Germline V lookup: CDR1 DFQATT, CDR2 SNEGSKA (reference sequence). The junction had 4 bases not matched to a gene; V was cut back by 1 base and J by 4 bases. In nucleotides, the CDR3 is TGCAGTGCTAGAGGGGGACTAGCGGGAAAGAAAAACATTCAGTACTTC. Translation: CSARGGLAGKKNIQYF.

This clonotype was picked up many times. V gene TRBV20-1 combines with J gene TRBJ1-1; possible D gene TRBD1, 5 bases. V lost 0 bases and J 4 bases, leaving 9 bases between the germline ends. This CDR3 is built from 13 residues. Germline V lookup: CDR1 DFQATT, CDR2 SNEGSKA (reference sequence). Written as DNA, the CDR3 is TGCAGTGCTAGAGATGTCAGGGTCACTGAAGCTTTCTTT. Encoded protein: CSARDVRVTEAFF.

This clonotype was observed at least ten times. In nucleotides, the CDR3 is TGCGCCAGCAGGCTGGGGGAGGCCAAAAACATTCAGTACTTC. It yields the protein CASRLGEAKNIQYF. The V and J genes are TRBV5-1 and TRBJ2-4; either TRBD1 or TRBD2 may fit D (5 bases each). CDR3 length: 14 amino acids. V was pared by 5 bases and J by 1 base, with 10 bases between. Germline V gene sequence: CDR1 SGHRS, CDR2 YFSETQ.

Ten or more counts support this clonotype. The J gene is TRBJ1-5, the V gene TRBV6-1; no clear D. The V end lost 5 bases, the J end lost 5 bases, and 10 bases lay between the germline ends. The CDR3 has 13 amino acids. Germline loops: CDR1 MNHNS, CDR2 SASEGT. The chain's CDR3 is CASSKTGYQPQHF. In DNA, the CDR3 is TGTGCCAGCAGTAAGACGGGTTATCAGCCCCAGCATTTT.

This clonotype was seen repeatedly, ten times or more. V gene TRBV4-1 combines with J gene TRBJ2-1; D possibly corresponds to TRBD2 (6 bases). Germline CDR1 is MGHRA and CDR2 is YSYEKL. This CDR3 spans 16 amino acids. Trimming took off 1 base at V and 2 bases at J, with 12 bases between the two ends. As DNA, the CDR3 is TGCGCCAGCAGCCAAGGCCCTAGCGTAACCTACAATGAGCAGTTCTTC. Translated, it gives CASSQGPSVTYNEQFF.

This clonotype was recorded many times. CDR3 DNA sequence: TGTGCCATCAGTGAGCTGGACCAAGAGACCCAGTACTTC. Amino acids: CAISELDQETQYF. The J gene is TRBJ2-5, the V gene TRBV10-3, with unresolved D. The CDR3 extends over 13 amino acids. CDR1 ENHRY and CDR2 SYGVKD come from the germline V gene. Trimming left V 2 bases short and J 0 bases short, with 4 bases between.